This T cell receptor beta chain was identified during a study of T-cell memory formation after mild COVID-19. Study outcomes and limitations: Among clones contracting day 15 to 85, CD4/CD8 was balanced, whereas later expanders leaned CD4+. Mostly located in CM and EM were contracting CD4+ clones, with contracting CD8+ clones located in EMRA. Several responding clones turned up in pre-infection memory, indicating that cross-reactive memory may have taken part.

This clonotype is a singleton in its sample. Its cognate antigen is unknown. TCRdb called the 5' RACE reads again in MiXCR, with one record for every CDR3 protein. Among under 200,000 distinct CDR3 sequences listed, roughly 31% were seen once. The sequence was collected from an adult woman who had mild COVID-19 (a few samples of this study predate the infection). Cell type and time point are not known. Sample: PBMCs or a T cell subset sorted from them (not recorded which).

CDR3 sequence (DNA): TGTGCCAGCAGCGTAGCTCCGCTAGCTGGCAATGAGCAGTTCTTC. Its protein product is CASSVAPLAGNEQFF. The chain uses TRBV9 and TRBJ2-1, with D perhaps TRBD2 (5 bases). Trimming stripped 0 bases from V and 6 bases from J, with 13 bases between. The CDR3 length is 15 residues. Germline CDR1 and CDR2: SGDLS and YYNGEE.